One sample yielded the 20 T cell receptor beta chains listed below, sequenced in a study of shared clonotypes between healthy human individuals. Here immunoSEQ multiplex PCR was the method, and the copy in TCRdb shows in-frame clones only, minus some. The table records under 2,500,000 clones, 90% to 97% of them present only once. Source material: naive CD4+ T cells sorted from blood. Subset here: CD45RA+ positively selected. Receptors were obtained from a man aged 18 to 29 in good health.

V and J are TRBV14 and TRBJ1-1, with TRBD1 identical over 8 bases. This CDR3 contains 14 residues. Unmatched junction bases numbered 3, after V lost 3 bases and J lost 3 bases. Per the germline V gene, CDR1 is SGHDN and CDR2 is FVKESK. The CDR3 loop reads CASSQTTGDTEAFF. Written as DNA, the CDR3 is TGTGCCAGCAGCCAGACGACAGGGGACACTGAAGCTTTCTTT.

The chain combines TRBV7-2 with TRBJ2-7; 7 bases match TRBD1. This CDR3 is 14 amino acids long. Germline V CDR1 and CDR2: SGHTA, FQGNSA. The ends lost 3 bases at V and 2 bases at J; junction bases unmatched: 4. DNA for the CDR3: TGTGCCAGCAGCTTGACAGGGCCCGCCTACGAGCAGTACTTC. Its translation: CASSLTGPAYEQYF.

The chain recombines TRBV7-2 with TRBJ2-7, with 10 bases fitting TRBD2. The CDR3 sequence is 15 residues long. Germline trimming cut 4 bases from V and 2 bases from J; bases unmatched to any gene: 5. Germline CDR1 is SGHTA and CDR2 is FQGNSA. The CDR3 DNA reads as TGTGCCAGCAGCTCGGACCTAGCGGGGGCCTACGAGCAGTACTTC. Translation: CASSSDLAGAYEQYF.

This clone was observed a single time. At the DNA level, this CDR3 is encoded by other sequences in the same sample as well. The chain combines TRBV5-1 with TRBJ2-7, with 7 bases identical to TRBD1. V gave up 3 bases and J gave up 4 bases; unmatched junction bases: 4. The CDR3 length is 13 residues. Germline V gene sequence: CDR1 SGHRS, CDR2 YFSETQ. Here the CDR3 reads CASSSGQTYEQYF. The DNA of the CDR3 is TGCGCCAGCAGCTCGGGACAGACTTACGAGCAGTACTTC.

V usage is TRBV5-1 and J usage is TRBJ2-5; 8 positions match TRBD2. V gave up 3 bases and J gave up 4 bases; unmatched junction bases: 8. Germline CDR1 is SGHRS and CDR2 is YFSETQ. CDR3 length: 15 amino acids. The CDR3 spells CASSSGTRGPETQYF. The CDR3 region has the DNA TGCGCCAGCAGCTCCGGGACTAGAGGACCAGAGACCCAGTACTTC.

This rearrangement joins TRBV28 to TRBJ2-6, with a possible D match to TRBD2 (6 bases). Per germline, CDR1 MDHEN and CDR2 SYDVKM. The length of the CDR3 is 17 residues. Trimming left V 6 bases short and J 1 base short, with 16 bases between. In DNA, the CDR3 is TGTGCCAGCAGCCGGGATCGACTAGAATCTGGGGCCAACGTCCTGACTTTC. It is translated as CASSRDRLESGANVLTF.

The chain is built from TRBV19 and TRBJ2-5, with 7 bases matching TRBD1. The J segment lost 1 base and the V segment lost 10 bases, leaving 3 bases of the junction unmatched. This CDR3 has 12 residues. Germline V gives CDR1 LNHDA, CDR2 SQIVND (reference sequence). CDR3 in DNA: TGTGCCACCCGGACAGGCCAAGAGACCCAGTACTTC. It encodes CATRTGQETQYF.

This chain joins TRBV5-6 and TRBJ2-6; 13 nucleotides agree with TRBD2. Germline V lookup: CDR1 SGHDT, CDR2 YYEEEE. The CDR3 consists of 19 residues. The J segment lost 3 bases and the V segment lost 4 bases, leaving 10 bases of the junction unmatched. The DNA of the CDR3 is TGTGCCAGCAGCCCCCGAACTAGCGGGGGGGCAAATGGGGCCAACGTCCTGACTTTC. Translating gives CASSPRTSGGANGANVLTF.

The chain has TRBV5-8 and TRBJ2-1; TRBD1 aligns across 7 bases. Germline-derived CDR1 and CDR2 are SGHTS and YDEGEE. V was pared by 2 bases and J by 2 bases, with 7 bases of the junction left unmatched. The CDR3 covers 16 residues. CDR3 nucleotides: TGTGCCAGCAGCTTCGAAAGACAGGGTACCTACAATGAGCAGTTCTTC. It specifies CASSFERQGTYNEQFF.

V usage is TRBV2 and J usage is TRBJ1-6; TRBD1 is a possible D gene (5 bases). The CDR3 totals 12 residues. V was pared by 7 bases and J by 5 bases, with 6 bases between. The germline V gene has CDR1 SNHLY and CDR2 FYNNEI. CDR3 sequence reads: CASTTDNSPLHF. DNA of the CDR3: TGTGCCAGCACGACAGATAATTCACCCCTCCACTTT.

This clone was seen only once. Other DNA sequences in this specimen translate into the identical CDR3. The genes are TRBV5-1 and TRBJ2-3; 7 bases map to TRBD2. The V gene end was trimmed by 0 bases and the J gene end by 6 bases; junction bases not matched to a gene: 1. Per germline, CDR1 SGHRS and CDR2 YFSETQ. This CDR3 region has 13 residues. CDR3 in DNA: TGCGCCAGCAGCTTGGTACTAGCGGATACGCAGTATTTT. Protein: CASSLVLADTQYF.

The chain is built from TRBV30 and TRBJ1-2, with D maybe TRBD1 (6 bases). Trimming shortened V by 1 base and J by 4 bases, and 10 bases separated the two germline ends. The CDR3 spans 13 residues. The germline V gene encodes CDR1 GTSNPN and CDR2 SVGIG (reference sequence). CDR3: CAWSDRTVYGYTF. As DNA, the CDR3 is TGTGCCTGGAGTGACCGGACAGTCTATGGCTACACCTTC.

In the case of this clone: Other DNA sequences in the sample encode the same CDR3. The rearrangement links TRBV18 to TRBJ2-7; 8 positions agree with TRBD1. The CDR3 runs to 13 residues. J was trimmed by 3 bases and V by 3 bases; bases with no gene match: 1. The germline V gene encodes CDR1 KGHSH and CDR2 LQKENI. CDR3 protein: CASSPGTGYEQYF. The CDR3 DNA reads as TGTGCCAGCTCACCCGGGACAGGCTACGAGCAGTACTTC.

This chain connects TRBV4-1 to TRBJ1-1, with D possibly TRBD1 on 5 matching bases. The germline V gene has CDR1 MGHRA and CDR2 YSYEKL. The CDR3 has 13 residues. Trimming left V 6 bases short and J 4 bases short, with 12 bases between. The CDR3: CASRVAGSTEAFF. Here the CDR3 DNA reads TGCGCCAGCAGGGTTGCAGGGAGCACTGAAGCTTTCTTT.

The sample holds one count of this clone. The J gene is TRBJ1-2, the V gene TRBV7-9; no clear D. The germline gives CDR1 SEHNR, CDR2 FQNEAQ (reference sequence). The V gene lost 1 base and the J gene lost 4 bases, with 7 bases spanning the gap. The CDR3 runs 13 residues. The CDR3 region has the DNA TGTGCCAGCAGCTTAGGGGCATTCTATGGCTACACCTTC. It yields the protein CASSLGAFYGYTF.

This chain joins TRBV28 and TRBJ2-3; TRBD2 agrees at 7 bases. Trimming at V came to 4 bases and at J to 6 bases, leaving 7 bases not matched to a gene. There are 14 residues in the CDR3. Germline V lookup: CDR1 MDHEN, CDR2 SYDVKM. The CDR3 protein is CASSSGGPTDTQYF. Here the CDR3 DNA reads TGTGCCAGCAGTTCGGGAGGCCCCACCGATACGCAGTATTTT.

This clone was recorded a few times. The chain combines TRBV19 with TRBJ2-2; 7 nucleotides agree with TRBD1. V shed 6 bases, J shed 5 bases, and the junction held 6 bases outside the gene matches. This CDR3 is built from 14 residues. Germline assignment: CDR1 LNHDA and CDR2 SQIVND (reference sequence). The CDR3 nucleotides are TGTGCCAGTAGAGGGACAGTAAGGACCGGGGAGCTGTTTTTT. It encodes CASRGTVRTGELFF. The whole variable domain, remainder taken from reference TRBV19 and TRBJ2-2, is DGGITQSPKYLFRKEGQNVTLSCEQNLNHDAMYWYRQDPGQGLRLIYYSQIVNDFQKGDIAEGYSVSREKKESFPLTVTSAQKNPTAFYLCASRGTVRTGELFFGEGSRLTVL.

The J gene is TRBJ2-3, the V gene TRBV7-8; 11 nucleotides align to TRBD1. V gave up 1 base and J gave up 6 bases; unmatched junction bases: 3. This CDR3 is built from 15 residues. CDR1 and CDR2 from the germline V gene are SGHVS and FQNEAQ. The CDR3 is CASSLGTGGRDTQYF. CDR3 in DNA: TGTGCCAGCAGCTTAGGGACAGGGGGCCGGGATACGCAGTATTTT.

V is TRBV9 and J is TRBJ2-1; TRBD2 agrees at 8 bases. CDR1 and CDR2 from the germline V gene are SGDLS and YYNGEE. This CDR3 has 14 residues. The trim removed 4 bases at V and 7 bases at J, leaving 7 bases unmatched. The CDR3: CASSISGSWNEQFF. The CDR3 DNA sequence: TGTGCCAGCAGCATAAGCGGGAGTTGGAATGAGCAGTTCTTC.

The chain employs TRBV4-1 and TRBJ2-5; tentative D call: TRBD2 (6 bases). The germline V gene encodes CDR1 MGHRA and CDR2 YSYEKL. This CDR3 comprises 15 residues. The V end was cut by 6 bases, the J end by 3 bases, with 17 bases between. The CDR3 DNA reads TGCGCCAGCAGGCCTAGACTAGAGAAGGAAGAGACCCAGTACTTC. Its translation: CASRPRLEKEETQYF.